A selection of T cell receptor beta chains follows, all from one sample in a study of CD8 T cells in ankylosing spondylitis. One entry per CDR3 protein, called by TCRdb with MiXCR from the 5' RACE reads. This table has about 110,000 distinct CDR3 sequences, under 30% appearing once. Source material: synovial fluid, either unsorted or a sorted T cell fraction (not recorded which). Receptors originate from a male donor with ankylosing spondylitis. Both conserved end residues are part of each CDR3. The D gene is left open where the match is weak. Rows give clone size only sometimes, using once, few, many, or a class for an expanded clone.

j_call cdr3_length v_call d_call clone_size cdr3_nt cdr3_aa
TRBJ2-1 14 TRBV29-1 TRBD1 few TGCAGCGTTGAGGGACAGGGGGCGTTCAATGAGCAGTTCTTC CSVEGQGAFNEQFF
TRBJ2-1 15 TRBV7-2 TRBD2 many TGTGCCAGCAGCTGGGCTAGCGGGGTCTACAATGAGCAGTTCTTC CASSWASGVYNEQFF
TRBJ2-1 13 TRBV7-8 TRBD2 - TGTGCCAGCAGCATAAGCCGAGCGGGAGGGAAGTTCTTC CASSISRAGGKFF
TRBJ1-5 13 TRBV20-1 TRBD1 few TGCAGTGCCTCAGGGGGCCCTGGGGAGCCCCAGCATTTT CSASGGPGEPQHF
TRBJ2-1 11 TRBV30 - few TGTGCCTGGAGTACGGACAATGAGCAGTTCTTC CAWSTDNEQFF
TRBJ2-2 15 TRBV5-1 - few TGCGCCAGCAGCTCAGGGACACCGAACACCGGGGAGCTGTTTTTT CASSSGTPNTGELFF
TRBJ2-1 14 TRBV27 - - TGTGCGACACGGCGGCGGGACTCCTACAATGAGCAGTTCTTC CATRRRDSYNEQFF
TRBJ2-1 16 TRBV5-1 - - TGCGCCAGCAGCTTGGGTCTGACAGAGTACCGGAATGAGCAGTTCTTC CASSLGLTEYRNEQFF
TRBJ1-3 14 TRBV7-9 - many TGTGCCAGCAGCCCAGGGATCTCTGGAAACACCATATATTTT CASSPGISGNTIYF
TRBJ1-2 17 TRBV4-1 TRBD1 - TGCGCCAGCAGCCAAGGGGGGGACAGGGGGCAAAGTACTGGCTACACCTTC CASSQGGDRGQSTGYTF
TRBJ1-1 15 TRBV5-5 TRBD1 few TGTGCCAGCAGCTTGGCAGACAGGGGGTACACTGAAGCTTTCTTT CASSLADRGYTEAFF
TRBJ2-1 15 TRBV6-1 TRBD2 - TGTGCCAGCAGCCCCGTGGCGGGAGGGCGGGATGAGCAGTTCTTC CASSPVAGGRDEQFF
TRBJ1-5 13 TRBV29-1 - many TGCAGCGTTGACGGGGGGGCAGGGCAGCCCCAGCATTTT CSVDGGAGQPQHF
TRBJ1-2 13 TRBV6-4 - few TGTGCCAGCAGTGGTACAGGCTCTTCCGGCTACACCTTC CASSGTGSSGYTF
TRBJ1-3 17 TRBV7-2 - few TGTGCCAGCAGCTTAGGGGCGGGGGTGACCTCGGGAAACACCATATATTTT CASSLGAGVTSGNTIYF
TRBJ2-4 15 TRBV20-1 TRBD2 - TGCAGTGCTAAGTCTAGCGGGACTTGGGGAAACATTCAGTACTTC CSAKSSGTWGNIQYF
TRBJ1-1 12 TRBV7-2 - - TGTGCCAGCAGGAGGGACGGCACTGAAGCTTTCTTT CASRRDGTEAFF
TRBJ2-6 18 TRBV27 - few TGTGCCAGCAGTACCAGGGGGGGGGAACACTCTGGGGCCAACGTCCTGACTTTC CASSTRGGEHSGANVLTF
TRBJ2-1 12 TRBV18 - few TGTGCCAGCTCACCAAAGGGGTGGGAGCAGTTCTTC CASSPKGWEQFF
TRBJ2-3 11 TRBV12-3/TRBV12-4 - few TGTGCCAGCAAATTGGGGGATACGCAGTATTTT CASKLGDTQYF
TRBJ2-2 14 TRBV7-9 TRBD1 once TGTGCCAGCAGCCTAGGACAGGTCCACGGGGAGCTGTTTTTT CASSLGQVHGELFF
TRBJ2-5 16 TRBV3-1 TRBD2 many TGTGCCAGCAGCCAAAGGACTAGCGGGAGACAAGAGACCCAGTACTTC CASSQRTSGRQETQYF
TRBJ2-4 13 TRBV20-1 - - TGCAGTGCGACCCCCGGGACACAAAACATTCAGTACTTC CSATPGTQNIQYF
TRBJ1-1 15 TRBV10-1 TRBD1 - TGCGCCAGCAGCCGGACAGGGGGGACGAACACTGAAGCTTTCTTT CASSRTGGTNTEAFF
TRBJ2-1 16 TRBV15 TRBD2 few TGTGCCACCAGCAGCCGGACTAGCATCGCCTACAATGAGCAGTTCTTC CATSSRTSIAYNEQFF
TRBJ2-5 14 TRBV11-2 - - TGTGCCAGCAGCTTAGGTCGGTTTGGGGAGACCCAGTACTTC CASSLGRFGETQYF
TRBJ2-1 14 TRBV20-1 - - TGCAGTGCTAACCAGGGAGGAGGATCCAATGTGCAGTTCTTC CSANQGGGSNVQFF
TRBJ2-1 15 TRBV12-3/TRBV12-4 TRBD2 many TGTGCCAGCAGTTTTCAAGCGGGAGGGGGCAATGAGCAGTTCTTC CASSFQAGGGNEQFF
TRBJ2-1 18 TRBV20-1 TRBD2 - TGCAGGGCCAGGGCTCAGGCCTTAGGGACTAGCGGCTACAATGAGCAGTTCTTC CRARAQALGTSGYNEQFF
TRBJ2-7 17 TRBV6-2/TRBV6-3 - - TGTGCCAGCAGTTATCCCCCGACAGGCCTTCCCCCCTACGAGCAGTACTTC CASSYPPTGLPPYEQYF
TRBJ1-2 12 TRBV6-2/TRBV6-3 - many TGTGCCAGCAGTTACGAGGGGACGCGCTACACCTTC CASSYEGTRYTF
TRBJ1-5 14 TRBV10-3 - - TGTGCCATCAGTGAAATAGGAAGCAATCAGCCCCAGCATTTT CAISEIGSNQPQHF
TRBJ2-4 17 TRBV20-1 - - TGCAGTGCTAGCGCCGGGTGGGTGGCTCAAGCCAAAAACATTCAGTACTTC CSASAGWVAQAKNIQYF
TRBJ2-7 15 TRBV27 TRBD2 - TGTGCCAGCAGTTTGAGACTAGCGGGAGTGTACGAGCAGTACTTC CASSLRLAGVYEQYF
TRBJ2-1 15 TRBV20-1 TRBD2 - TGCAGTGCTAGAGATAGCGGGAGGCCAAACAATGAGCAGTTCTTC CSARDSGRPNNEQFF
TRBJ1-2 14 TRBV20-1 - - TGCAGTGCTAGAGATGCAGGTGCTCTCTATGGCTACACCTTC CSARDAGALYGYTF
TRBJ2-1 15 TRBV2 TRBD1 once TGTGCCAGCAGTGAGTGGGACAGGGATTACAATGAGCAGTTCTTC CASSEWDRDYNEQFF
TRBJ1-1 15 TRBV10-2 TRBD1 - TGCGCCAGCACCCGAACCGGGACAGGGGGCCTTCGGGCTTTCTTT CASTRTGTGGLRAFF
TRBJ1-2 15 TRBV29-1 TRBD1 many TGCAGCGTTGAAGATTTAGGTGGACAGGGGTCTGGCTACACCTTC CSVEDLGGQGSGYTF
TRBJ2-5 16 TRBV6-1 - - TGTGCCAGCAGTGGAGGGGGGACTGCGACTGGGAAGACCCAGTACTTC CASSGGGTATGKTQYF
TRBJ2-1 15 TRBV18 TRBD1 - TGTGCCAGCTCACCAGGACAGGGGGGCTACAATGAGCAGTTCTTC CASSPGQGGYNEQFF
TRBJ2-5 19 TRBV15 TRBD1 - TGTGCCACCAGCACGTTTCAAGGTGGATACAGGGGGCGCGTAGAGACCCAGTACTTC CATSTFQGGYRGRVETQYF
TRBJ2-5 15 TRBV5-1 - many TGCGCCAGCAGTGTCGGGTCTCTTGAGGGGGAGACCCAGTACTTC CASSVGSLEGETQYF
TRBJ2-1 15 TRBV28 TRBD1 few TGTGCCAGCAGTAACCGGGACAGGGCGGGCAATGAGCAGTTCTTC CASSNRDRAGNEQFF
TRBJ2-7 14 TRBV27 - - TGTGCCAGCAGTTTAGTTGGTTTCCCCTACGAGCAGTACTTC CASSLVGFPYEQYF
TRBJ1-2 12 TRBV3-1 TRBD1 many TGTGCCAGCAGCAAGTCTGACAGGGTCTACACCTTC CASSKSDRVYTF
TRBJ1-3 14 TRBV4-1 - few TGCGCCAGCAGCCCCCCCGGGCATGGAAACACCATATATTTT CASSPPGHGNTIYF
TRBJ2-3 16 TRBV4-1 TRBD2 - TGCGCCAGCAGCCGAGTACTAGCGGGAGAAGCAGATACGCAGTATTTT CASSRVLAGEADTQYF
TRBJ2-1 11 TRBV2 - few TGTGCCAGCAGTCTTAGGGGCTCGGAGTTCTTC CASSLRGSEFF
TRBJ2-5 13 TRBV5-1 TRBD1 - TGCGCCAGCAGCCGACAGGGTGAGGAGACCCAGTACTTC CASSRQGEETQYF
TRBJ2-7 13 TRBV29-1 - many TGCAGCGGGGCCGGGACAAGCTCCTACGAGCAGTACTTC CSGAGTSSYEQYF
TRBJ2-1 12 TRBV7-9 - - TGTGCCAGCAGCTTAGACCACAGGGATAAGATCTTC CASSLDHRDKIF
TRBJ1-5 13 TRBV7-7 TRBD1 many TGTGCCAGCAGCCAGGACAGGGGTCAGCCCCAGCATTTT CASSQDRGQPQHF
TRBJ2-3 16 TRBV11-2 TRBD2 few TGTGCCAGCAGCTCTAGACTAGCGGGAGGCACAGATACGCAGTATTTT CASSSRLAGGTDTQYF
TRBJ2-3 16 TRBV2 TRBD2 many TGTGCCAGCAGTGATTCGATGACTAGCGGAGGGGGAACGCAGTATTTT CASSDSMTSGGGTQYF
TRBJ2-7 16 TRBV20-1 TRBD2 - TGCAGTGCTAGAGATTTGCGAGCGGGAGACCCCTACGAGCAGTACTTC CSARDLRAGDPYEQYF